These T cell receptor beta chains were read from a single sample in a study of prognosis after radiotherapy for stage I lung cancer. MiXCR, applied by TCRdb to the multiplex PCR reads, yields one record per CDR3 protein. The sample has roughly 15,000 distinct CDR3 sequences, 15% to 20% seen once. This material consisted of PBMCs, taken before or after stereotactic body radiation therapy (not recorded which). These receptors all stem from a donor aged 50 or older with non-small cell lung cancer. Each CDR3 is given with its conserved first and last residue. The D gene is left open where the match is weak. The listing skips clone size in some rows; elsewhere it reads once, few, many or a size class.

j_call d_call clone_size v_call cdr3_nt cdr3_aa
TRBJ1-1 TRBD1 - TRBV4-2 TGTGCCAGCAGCGAACCGACAGGGGACAGCGCTGAAGCTTTCTTT CASSEPTGDSAEAFF
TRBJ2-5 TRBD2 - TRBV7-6 TGTGCCAGCAGCTGGACTAGCGGGGGGTGGGAGACCCAGTACTTC CASSWTSGGWETQYF
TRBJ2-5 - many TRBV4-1 TGCGCCAGCAGCCGGCAAGAGACCCAGTACTTC CASSRQETQYF
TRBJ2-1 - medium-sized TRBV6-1 TGTGCCAGCAGTCGACGGGTGTTGCTGAACTCCTACAATGAGCAGTTCTTC CASSRRVLLNSYNEQFF
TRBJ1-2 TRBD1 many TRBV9 TGTGCCAGCAGCCCTAGGACAGGGGGCAACTATGGCTACACCTTC CASSPRTGGNYGYTF
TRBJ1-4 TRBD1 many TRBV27 TGTGCCAGCAGCCCTGACCCGGGACAGGCTAATGAAAAACTGTTTTTT CASSPDPGQANEKLFF
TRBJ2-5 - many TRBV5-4 TGTGCCAGCAGCTTGGCCGGGGGTCGGAAAGAGACCCAGTACTTC CASSLAGGRKETQYF
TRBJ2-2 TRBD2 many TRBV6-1 TGTGCCAGCAGGGGACTAGCGGGGGATATTGGTACCGGGGAGCTGTTTTTT CASRGLAGDIGTGELFF
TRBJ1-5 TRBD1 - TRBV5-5 TGTGCCAGCAGCTCCGGACAGGGGTCGGGTCAGCCCCAGCATTTT CASSSGQGSGQPQHF
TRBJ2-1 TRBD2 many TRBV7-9 TGTGCCAGCAGCGAACTAGCGGGAGCCGATGAGCAGTTCTTC CASSELAGADEQFF
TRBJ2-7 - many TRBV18 TGTGCCAGCTCACCAATTGCGACCTTCGAGCAGTACTTC CASSPIATFEQYF
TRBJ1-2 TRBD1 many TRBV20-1 TGCAGTGCTGAACGACAGGGGGCGGGCTATGGCTACACCTTC CSAERQGAGYGYTF
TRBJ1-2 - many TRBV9 TGTGCCAGCAGTTCGAGACGCCAGGACCTAATACCGTATGGCTACACCTTC CASSSRRQDLIPYGYTF
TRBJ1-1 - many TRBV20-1 TGCAGTGCAGAGGACAGTCTGGGGACTGAAGCTTTCTTT CSAEDSLGTEAFF
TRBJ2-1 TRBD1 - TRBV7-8 TGTGCCAGCAGCTTAGGGGACAGGGTCAATGAGCAGTTCTTC CASSLGDRVNEQFF
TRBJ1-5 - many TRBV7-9 TGTGCCAGCAGCTATCCAGGGGAGAGCAATCAGCCCCAGCATTTT CASSYPGESNQPQHF
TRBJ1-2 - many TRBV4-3 TGCGCCAGCAGCCACACAGGGAAAGCTAACTATGGCTACACCTTC CASSHTGKANYGYTF
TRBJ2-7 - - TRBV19 TGTGCCAGTAGTGTAACAGGGAGCTCCTACGAGCGGTACTTC CASSVTGSSYERYF
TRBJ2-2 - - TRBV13 TGTGCCAGCAGCTTAGGAGAGAACACCGGGGTGCTGTTTTTT CASSLGENTGVLFF
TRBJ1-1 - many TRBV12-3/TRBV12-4 TGTGCCAGCAGGATGGGTAGTACTGAAGCTTTCTTT CASRMGSTEAFF
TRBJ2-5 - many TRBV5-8 TGTGCCAGCAGCTTGGCCAGTCCGGATGAGACCCAGTACTTC CASSLASPDETQYF
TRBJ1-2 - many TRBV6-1 TGTGCCAGCAGATTGACCGGGACCCCCAACTATGGCTACACCTTC CASRLTGTPNYGYTF
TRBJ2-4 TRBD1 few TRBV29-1 TGCAGCGTCGGGACAGGGGGTTCCAAAAACATTCAGTACTTC CSVGTGGSKNIQYF
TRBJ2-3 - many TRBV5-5 TGTGCCAGCAGCTTGGCGCCTAAGGGGACAGATACGCAGTATTTT CASSLAPKGTDTQYF
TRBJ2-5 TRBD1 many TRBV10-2 TGCGCCAGCCAAAAACCGGGACAGAGCCTCCAAGAGACCCAGTACTTC CASQKPGQSLQETQYF
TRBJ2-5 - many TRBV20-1 TGCAGTGCTAGGGGGCCCCGACGGGAGACCCAGTACTTC CSARGPRRETQYF
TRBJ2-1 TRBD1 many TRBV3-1 TGTGCCAGTACTAAATTATCCGGGACAGGGGGCAATGAGCAGTTCTTC CASTKLSGTGGNEQFF